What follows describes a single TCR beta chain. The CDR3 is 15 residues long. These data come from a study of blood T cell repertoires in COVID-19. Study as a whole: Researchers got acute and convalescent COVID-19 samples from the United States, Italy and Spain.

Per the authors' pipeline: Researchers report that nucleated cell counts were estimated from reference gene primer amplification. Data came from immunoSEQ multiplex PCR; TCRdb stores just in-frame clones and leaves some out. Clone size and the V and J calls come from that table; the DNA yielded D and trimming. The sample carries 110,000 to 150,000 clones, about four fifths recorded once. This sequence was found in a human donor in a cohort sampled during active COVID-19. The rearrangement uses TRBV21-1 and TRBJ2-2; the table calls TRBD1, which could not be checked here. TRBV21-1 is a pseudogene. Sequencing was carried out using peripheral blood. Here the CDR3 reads CASKSPTENTGELFF. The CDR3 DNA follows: TGTGCCAGCAAATCCCCGACAGAGAACACCGGGGAGCTGTTTTTT.